This is a list of T cell receptor beta chains from one sample in a study of blood T cell repertoires in COVID-19. Data came from immunoSEQ multiplex PCR; TCRdb stores just in-frame clones and leaves some out. Here the sample spans roughly 38,000 clones, roughly four fifths being singletons. Sample: peripheral blood. These TCRs come from a man between 35 and 55 years old with active or convalescent COVID-19. Each CDR3 is given with its conserved first and last residue. A D gene is named only where the DNA matches it firmly. Not every row has a clone size; where given, it reads once, few, many or a size class.

J,V,D,size,DNA,CDR3
TRBJ2-2,TRBV30,NA,NA,TGTGCCTGGAGTTGGGGGGGCCCGGGCACCGGGGAGCTGTTTTTT,CAWSWGGPGTGELFF
TRBJ1-1,TRBV25-1,NA,once,TGTGCCAGCAGGGAGGGTCGAGCTTTCTTT,CASREGRAFF
TRBJ2-7,TRBV7-9,NA,NA,TGTGCCAGCAGCATTCAGGGTACTCCCTACGAGCAGTACTTC,CASSIQGTPYEQYF
TRBJ2-5,TRBV6-6,NA,NA,TGTGCCAGCAGTTACCCCGGAGGGGAAGAGACCCAGTACTTC,CASSYPGGEETQYF
TRBJ1-2,TRBV3-1/TRBV3-2,NA,few,TGTGCCAGCAGTTCCAACGTGGCGGGGCCTATCTATGGCTACACCTTC,CASSSNVAGPIYGYTF
TRBJ2-2,TRBV7-8,NA,few,TGTGCCAGCAGCCCGCGCACTTCGAACACCGGGGAGCTGTTTTTT,CASSPRTSNTGELFF
TRBJ1-5,TRBV19,TRBD1,NA,TGTGCCAGTACCTGGGACAGGGGGCTGAATCATCCCCAGCATTTT,CASTWDRGLNHPQHF
TRBJ1-1,TRBV30,TRBD1,NA,TGTGCCTGGAGTGTACATCTGACAGGGGGCATCAACACTGAAGCTTTCTTT,CAWSVHLTGGINTEAFF
TRBJ2-7,TRBV24-1,NA,NA,TGTGCCACCAGTGATCCGCAAGCGCAGGGCGCCTACGAGCAGTACTTC,CATSDPQAQGAYEQYF
TRBJ2-2,TRBV9,TRBD2,NA,TGTGCCAGCAGCGTGTACTCGGGAGGGGCGTCCCGTTACGCCGGGGAGCTGTTTTTT,CASSVYSGGASRYAGELFF
TRBJ2-3,TRBV11-3,TRBD2,NA,TGTGCCAGCAGCTCCTCAGCGGGGGGGCGCACAGATACGCAGTATTTT,CASSSSAGGRTDTQYF
TRBJ2-5,TRBV28,NA,NA,TGTGCCAGCAGGGAACAGGGTGGGGTCCGGGAGACCCAGTACTTC,CASREQGGVRETQYF
TRBJ2-2,TRBV3-1/TRBV3-2,TRBD2,NA,TGTGCCAGCAGTTACCTTAGCGGGCCGAACACCGGGGAGCTGTTTTTT,CASSYLSGPNTGELFF
TRBJ2-1,TRBV7-6,TRBD2,NA,TGTGCCAGCAGAGACGGACTAGTAAGCAATGAGCAGTTCTTC,CASRDGLVSNEQFF
TRBJ2-3,TRBV11-3,NA,NA,TGTGCCAGCAGCCTCCAGGTCGTCACAGATACGCAGTATTTT,CASSLQVVTDTQYF
TRBJ1-5,TRBV6-4,TRBD1,medium-sized,TGTGCCAGCAGTGAGACAGGGAGTAATCAGCCCCAGCATTTT,CASSETGSNQPQHF
TRBJ1-1,TRBV19,NA,NA,TGTGCCAGTAGTATTACAGGATTGAACACTGAAGCTTTCTTT,CASSITGLNTEAFF
TRBJ1-6,TRBV6-5,NA,NA,TGTGCCAGCAGTTTAAGGACCGGGGGGTCACCCCTCCACTTT,CASSLRTGGSPLHF
TRBJ2-7,TRBV5-1,TRBD1,once,TGCGCCAGCAGCTTCCACGACAGGGTGGACGAGCAGTACTTC,CASSFHDRVDEQYF
TRBJ2-2,TRBV24-1,NA,NA,TGTGCCACCAGTGACCGGACTGAGTCCGGGGAGCTGTTTTTT,CATSDRTESGELFF
TRBJ1-2,TRBV5-1,NA,once,TGCGCCAGCAGCTCCCACGGGGGGAGCTATGGCTACACCTTC,CASSSHGGSYGYTF
TRBJ2-2,TRBV3-1/TRBV3-2,NA,NA,TGTGCCAGCAGCCTGAGGAGCAACACCGGGGAGCTGTTTTTT,CASSLRSNTGELFF